The 8 T cell receptor beta chains listed next were all sequenced from one sample in a study of beta chain features in type 1 diabetes. Study outcomes and limitations: Researchers report that Type 1 diabetes patients had moderately but significantly shorter TCRB CDR3s across all four CD4+ subsets.

For these TCRs, the target antigens are not known. The study reverse transcribed the entire isolated RNA, so it sequenced expressed TCRB transcripts. The table came from immunoSEQ multiplex PCR; TCRdb's copy has only in-frame clones and leaves some out. The top ten hold roughly 0.65% of the sample, which has around 70,000 clones, 45% to 50% seen once. The sequenced material came from central memory CD4+ T cells from blood. These receptors were obtained from a man aged 30-40 years with type 1 diabetes.

The chain recombines TRBV5-1 with TRBJ2-1; D ambiguous. Germline CDR1 is SGHRS and CDR2 is YFSETQ. Deletions cut 0 bases from V and 7 bases from J, with 8 bases between. This CDR3 has 13 amino acids. The CDR3 is CASSLVQFNEQFF. The CDR3 DNA reads TGCGCCAGCAGCTTGGTACAGTTTAATGAGCAGTTCTTC.

V and J are TRBV25-1 and TRBJ1-2; 9 bases line up with TRBD1. The V segment lost 3 bases and the J segment 8 bases; nucleotides outside the gene matches: 13. The V gene's germline CDR1 is MGHDK and CDR2 SYGVNS. The CDR3 length is 16 residues. DNA for the CDR3: TGTGCCAGCAGTGAGGGGTCGCCACAGGGGGCGCGGGGCTACACCTTC. This encodes CASSEGSPQGARGYTF.

This clone was seen a few times. The chain is built from TRBV7-2 and TRBJ2-3, with a weak D call TRBD2 (6 bases). Trimming removed 5 bases at V and 6 bases at J, with 6 bases between. The CDR3 length is 11 residues. CDR1 is SGHTA, CDR2 FQGNSA, per germline. The CDR3 loop is CASSAGDTQYF. The CDR3 DNA reads TGTGCCAGCAGCGCGGGGGATACGCAGTATTTT.

In its sample, this clone was seen many times. CDR3 in amino acids: CASSPEDFYGYTF. The CDR3 coding sequence is TGTGCCAGCAGCCCCGAGGACTTCTATGGCTACACCTTC. This rearrangement joins TRBV7-9 to TRBJ1-2; D not resolved. Germline values: CDR1 SEHNR, CDR2 FQNEAQ (reference sequence). Trimming stripped 5 bases from V and 4 bases from J, with 11 bases between. The CDR3 extends over 13 amino acids.

Here the CDR3 reads CSVVTDGGGYTF. CDR3 nucleotides: TGCAGCGTCGTAACCGACGGGGGTGGCTACACCTTC. This chain connects TRBV29-1 to TRBJ1-2, with TRBD1 as a possible D gene (5 bases). V shed 6 bases and J shed 7 bases, with 15 bases lying between them. Germline CDR1 is SQVTM and CDR2 is ANQGSEA. This CDR3 comprises 12 residues.

This clone was counted a few times. This sequence joins TRBV5-1 and TRBJ2-1, with D uncertain. The germline V gene encodes CDR1 SGHRS and CDR2 YFSETQ. Trimming removed 4 bases from V and 6 bases from J, with 11 bases in between. The CDR3 is 13 amino acids. The DNA of the CDR3 is TGCGCCAGCAGCCAACAGATAGGCAATGAGCAGTTCTTC. It codes for CASSQQIGNEQFF.

This clone has more than one count but fewer than ten. The chain uses TRBV10-3 and TRBJ2-7, with 10 bases matching TRBD1. With V trimmed by 5 bases and J by 5 bases, 3 bases remained unmatched. In germline, CDR1 is ENHRY, CDR2 SYGVKD. This CDR3 is 13 amino acids long. The CDR3 loop reads CAISNGQGDEQYF. DNA for the CDR3: TGTGCCATCAGTAACGGACAGGGGGACGAGCAGTACTTC.

This clone was found a few times. The chain links TRBV7-2 to TRBJ2-7; maybe TRBD1 (5 bases). Trimming removed 2 bases from V and 2 bases from J, with 7 bases in between. The CDR3 spans 13 residues. CDR1 and CDR2 (germline): SGHTA, FQGNSA. CDR3 nucleotide sequence: TGTGCCAGCAGCTTATCAGGGACCTACGAGCAGTACTTC. Its translation: CASSLSGTYEQYF.